These 10 T cell receptor beta chains originate from one sample sequenced in a study of T cells in Graves' hyperthyroidism and ophthalmopathy. RNA transcripts served as the template for amplifying TCR beta CDR3 regions. Carried out on the TCR CDR3, a first-round RT-PCR used the HTBI primer set. TCRdb re-called the multiplex PCR reads through MiXCR, storing one row per CDR3 protein. The sample holds some 200,000 distinct CDR3 sequences, 17% seen once. Sequenced input: blood. These receptors originate from a woman aged 50 to 65 with Graves' hyperthyroidism.

This clonotype was counted between two and nine times. This chain links TRBV6-1 with TRBJ2-7; D call uncertain. This CDR3 has 11 amino acids. Between the trimmed V and J ends, which lost 7 bases and 3 bases, there was a span of 7 bases. Germline CDR1 is MNHNS and CDR2 is SASEGT. The CDR3 sequence is CASNYDYEQYF. The CDR3 coding sequence is TGTGCCAGCAATTACGACTACGAGCAGTACTTC.

At least ten counts were recorded for this clonotype. The chain employs TRBV11-1 and TRBJ2-5; possibly TRBD2 for D (6 bases). The germline CDR1 and CDR2 sequences are SGHAT and FQDESV (reference sequence). The V end was cut by 3 bases, the J end by 4 bases, with 15 bases between. This CDR3 is built from 15 residues. The DNA of the CDR3 is TGTGCCAGCAGCTTCGCCCTCCTGGAGGGAGAGACCCAGTACTTC. Translated: CASSFALLEGETQYF.

This clonotype was counted many times. Here the CDR3 DNA reads TGCAGTGCTAGCGGGACAGGGGGCTACGAGCAGTACTTC. Its protein is CSASGTGGYEQYF. This chain links TRBV20-1 with TRBJ2-7; 11 bases map to TRBD1. Per the germline V gene, CDR1 is DFQATT and CDR2 is SNEGSKA (reference sequence). CDR3 length: 13 amino acids. The ends lost 3 bases at V and 3 bases at J; junction bases unmatched: 1.

This clonotype occurred many times. The genes are TRBV20-1 and TRBJ2-5; D perhaps matches TRBD2 (6 bases). Trimming took off 0 bases at V and 6 bases at J, with 17 bases between the two ends. Germline CDR1 DFQATT, CDR2 SNEGSKA (reference sequence). CDR3 size: 15 residues. The CDR3: CSARDQGRGGKTQYF. DNA of the CDR3: TGCAGTGCTAGAGATCAAGGACGCGGCGGGAAGACCCAGTACTTC.

At least ten counts were recorded for this clonotype. V and J are TRBV5-8 and TRBJ2-1; TRBD2 agrees at 10 bases. Germline lookup yields CDR1 SGHTS and CDR2 YDEGEE. The CDR3 is made up of 14 amino acids. V was clipped by 0 bases and J by 10 bases; unmatched bases: 4. The CDR3 sequence is CASSLDLAGEEQFF. The CDR3 DNA sequence: TGTGCCAGCAGCTTGGATCTAGCGGGAGAAGAGCAGTTCTTC.

This clonotype showed up many times. The CDR3 loop reads CASRTGYNEKLFF. The DNA of the CDR3 is TGTGCCAGCAGAACAGGATATAATGAAAAACTGTTTTTT. J is TRBJ1-4 and V is TRBV3-1; weak D call: TRBD1 (5 bases). With 6 bases removed from V and 4 bases from J, the gap between germline ends came to 9 bases. Germline CDR1 LGHDT, CDR2 YNNKEL (reference sequence). The CDR3 spans 13 residues.

This rearrangement joins TRBV20-1 to TRBJ2-6; weak D call: TRBD2 (5 bases). The V gene's germline CDR1 is DFQATT and CDR2 SNEGSKA (reference sequence). The V end lost 5 bases, the J end lost 2 bases, and 13 bases lay between the germline ends. CDR3 size: 15 residues. CDR3 nucleotide sequence: TGCAGTGCTCAACCGGAGGAGGCTGGGGCCAACGTCCTGACTTTC. As protein: CSAQPEEAGANVLTF.

This clonotype was found many times. The chain links TRBV27 to TRBJ1-5; unclear D gene. This CDR3 has 14 residues. Germline CDR1 is MNHEY and CDR2 is SMNVEV (reference sequence). Trimming stripped 4 bases from V and 2 bases from J, with 9 bases between. This chain's CDR3 is CASSWTSGNQPQHF. As DNA, the CDR3 is TGTGCCAGCAGTTGGACTTCGGGCAATCAGCCCCAGCATTTT.

This sequence joins TRBV18 and TRBJ1-2; 9 positions agree with TRBD1. The CDR3 is made up of 15 amino acids. Germline lookup yields CDR1 KGHSH and CDR2 LQKENI. The V segment lost 2 bases and the J segment 8 bases; nucleotides outside the gene matches: 9. For the CDR3, the DNA is TGTGCCAGCTCACCAATGGACAGGGGAATGGTGGGCTACACCTTC. Amino acid sequence: CASSPMDRGMVGYTF.

This clonotype was seen repeatedly, ten times or more. The gene calls are TRBV27 and TRBJ2-1, with TRBD2 matching 12 bases. The germline gives CDR1 MNHEY, CDR2 SMNVEV (reference sequence). V lost 6 bases to trimming and J lost 5 bases; unmatched junction nucleotides: 5. The CDR3 has 15 amino acids. The CDR3 reads CASSLAGGPDNEQFF. CDR3 DNA sequence: TGTGCCAGCAGCCTAGCGGGAGGGCCGGACAATGAGCAGTTCTTC.